These 23 T cell receptor beta chains originate from one sample sequenced in a study of blood T cell repertoires in COVID-19 (dated by TCRdb to 2020 to 2021). To prepare the library, the immunoSEQ multiplex PCR assay was applied. As stored in TCRdb, this immuneACCESS dataset retains in-frame rearrangements with V and J assigned. A fraction of the clones does not appear; measured against another copy, unresolved V genes explain less than half of the discrepancy, and the remainder lacks a known reason. Here the sample has some 60,000 clones; more than 75% occur a single time. Jointly, the top ten make up about 7.1% of the sample. What was sequenced was peripheral blood. Receptors were obtained from a man aged 55 to 70 with acute or convalescent COVID-19.

DNA for the CDR3: TGTGCCAGCACCCGACAAAACATGAACACTGAAGCTTTCTTT. Encoded protein: CASTRQNMNTEAFF. The rearrangement links TRBV6-5 to TRBJ1-1; D remains unclear. Trimming took 7 bases from V and 0 from J, leaving 12 bases between them. Germline CDR1 and CDR2: MNHEY and SVGAGI. This CDR3 has 14 residues.

The rearrangement joins TRBV7-2 to TRBJ1-6, with D unresolved. This CDR3 region has 15 residues. Trimming removed 4 bases from V and 0 bases from J, with 7 bases in between. Per germline, CDR1 SGHTA and CDR2 FQGNSA. The CDR3 here is CASSSSVSYNSPLHF. The CDR3 bases are TGTGCCAGCAGCTCCTCGGTCTCCTATAATTCACCCCTCCACTTT.

The gene calls are TRBV28 and TRBJ1-6; 7 positions agree with TRBD1. The length of the CDR3 is 15 residues. Per germline, CDR1 MDHEN and CDR2 SYDVKM. V lost 7 bases and J lost 5; bases outside the gene matches: 8. DNA for the CDR3: TGTGCCAGCATGGATAGGACAGGAGATAATTCACCCCTCCACTTT. Protein sequence: CASMDRTGDNSPLHF.

The chain carries TRBV5-6 and TRBJ2-4, with a weak D call TRBD1 (6 bases). The V end was cut by 3 bases, the J end by 3 bases, with 13 bases between. The germline V gene has CDR1 SGHDT and CDR2 YYEEEE. The CDR3 sequence is 15 residues long. The CDR3 bases are TGTGCCAGCAGCTGGATGACAGGTGACAAAAACATTCAGTACTTC. The encoded protein is CASSWMTGDKNIQYF.

The rearrangement links TRBV9 to TRBJ2-2; 10 bases match TRBD2. Looked up from germline, CDR1 is SGDLS and CDR2 is YYNGEE. The ends lost 4 bases at V and 6 bases at J; junction bases unmatched: 12. The CDR3 sequence is 17 residues long. The CDR3 region has the DNA TGTGCCAGCAGCTACCGGACTAAAGCGGGGGGGCCCGGGGAGCTGTTTTTT. This sequence encodes CASSYRTKAGGPGELFF.

This chain joins TRBV25-1 and TRBJ2-5; D unresolved. There are 15 residues in the CDR3. CDR1 and CDR2 (germline): MGHDK, SYGVNS. The germline V and J ends were trimmed by 3 bases and 2 bases, with 13 bases remaining between them. For the CDR3, the DNA is TGTGCCAGCAGTGATTACCAATCCACACAAGAGACCCAGTACTTC. Translating gives CASSDYQSTQETQYF.

The J gene is TRBJ2-1, the V gene TRBV20-1; 7 nucleotides agree with TRBD2. J lost 2 bases, V lost 3 bases, and 7 bases had no gene match. The CDR3 loop spans 15 amino acids. Germline values: CDR1 DFQATT, CDR2 SNEGSKA (reference sequence). This CDR3 reads CSASMRAGAYNEQFF. CDR3 coding DNA: TGCAGTGCTAGTATGCGGGCGGGAGCCTACAATGAGCAGTTCTTC.

The sample holds a few counts of this clone. The chain links TRBV28 to TRBJ1-1, with unresolved D. Germline V gene data show CDR1 as MDHEN and CDR2 as SYDVKM. Trimming removed 3 bases from V and 0 bases from J, with 17 bases in between. The CDR3 totals 17 residues. Here the CDR3 DNA reads TGTGCCAGCAGTTTGGGGAGGACTTACGCCATGAACACTGAAGCTTTCTTT. Protein sequence: CASSLGRTYAMNTEAFF.

V gene TRBV28 combines with J gene TRBJ2-7, with a tentative D call TRBD2 (7 bases). Germline values: CDR1 MDHEN, CDR2 SYDVKM. The CDR3 has 14 amino acids. The V end was cut by 10 bases, the J end by 6 bases, with 22 bases between. The CDR3 spells CATHWGGGGGEQYF. The CDR3 DNA sequence: TGTGCCACCCATTGGGGGGGCGGAGGGGGCGAGCAGTACTTC.

This clone has only a few counts. This chain connects TRBV15 to TRBJ1-4; 7 bases fit TRBD1. Trimming at V came to 0 bases and at J to 4 bases, leaving 8 bases not matched to a gene. Germline loops: CDR1 LNHNV, CDR2 YYDKDF (reference sequence). The CDR3 loop spans 17 amino acids. CDR3 bases: TGTGCCACCAGCAGAGATTTTAGGACAGGACATAATGAAAAACTGTTTTTT. Residues: CATSRDFRTGHNEKLFF.

The count of this clone is one. The J gene is TRBJ1-1, the V gene TRBV13; a weak D match, TRBD1 (5 bases). V was cut by 7 bases and J by 3 bases, with 15 bases left in between. The CDR3 runs 14 residues. The germline CDR1 and CDR2 sequences are PRHDT and FYEKMQ (reference sequence). Written as DNA, the CDR3 is TGTGCCAGCATACGGTTATCGGGGGACACTGAAGCTTTCTTT. Protein sequence: CASIRLSGDTEAFF.

The J gene is TRBJ1-1, the V gene TRBV19; D gene unclear. The CDR3 loop spans 13 amino acids. Trimming took off 3 bases at V and 5 bases at J, with 10 bases between the two ends. Germline loops: CDR1 LNHDA, CDR2 SQIVND (reference sequence). The CDR3 spells CASSIWVGTEAFF. The CDR3 nucleotides are TGTGCCAGTAGTATTTGGGTCGGGACTGAAGCTTTCTTT. Full variable domain (outside the CDR3, taken from reference TRBV19 and TRBJ1-1): DGGITQSPKYLFRKEGQNVTLSCEQNLNHDAMYWYRQDPGQGLRLIYYSQIVNDFQKGDIAEGYSVSREKKESFPLTVTSAQKNPTAFYLCASSIWVGTEAFFGQGTRLTVV.

The gene calls are TRBV6-5 and TRBJ2-7, with TRBD2 matching 7 bases. Germline-derived CDR1 and CDR2 are MNHEY and SVGAGI. J gave up 1 base and V 8 bases, and 2 bases lay outside the gene matches. This CDR3 comprises 12 residues. This CDR3 is CASGRASYEQYF. CDR3 nucleotides: TGTGCCAGCGGGAGGGCTTCCTACGAGCAGTACTTC.

This clone was counted between two and nine times. The chain combines TRBV28 with TRBJ2-3, with TRBD2 as a possible D gene (6 bases). Germline CDR1 is MDHEN and CDR2 is SYDVKM. The V end lost 8 bases, the J end lost 1 base, and 16 bases lay between the germline ends. This CDR3 region has 15 residues. In nucleotides, the CDR3 is TGTGCCAGCCACGGCGAGGGCGGGGGCACAGATACGCAGTATTTT. This gives the protein CASHGEGGGTDTQYF.

The J gene is TRBJ1-1, the V gene TRBV4-2; D unclear. The V end was cut by 0 bases, the J end by 4 bases, with 12 bases between. This CDR3 comprises 15 residues. CDR1 and CDR2 (germline): LGHNA, YNFKEQ. CDR3 residues: CASSQEGAVGTEAFF. The CDR3 bases are TGTGCCAGCAGCCAAGAAGGCGCGGTGGGCACTGAAGCTTTCTTT.

This sequence joins TRBV5-1 and TRBJ2-3; D unresolved. The V gene lost 0 bases and the J gene lost 1 base, with 9 bases spanning the gap. This CDR3 is 15 amino acids long. The germline CDR1 and CDR2 sequences are SGHRS and YFSETQ. The CDR3 spells CASSLGQFRTDTQYF. The CDR3 DNA reads as TGCGCCAGCAGCTTGGGCCAGTTCCGCACAGATACGCAGTATTTT.

The chain carries TRBV10-1 and TRBJ1-4, with 9 nucleotides matching TRBD1. The J segment lost 8 bases and the V segment lost 4 bases, leaving 5 bases of the junction unmatched. Looked up from germline, CDR1 is WNHNN and CDR2 is SYGVQD (reference sequence). The CDR3 totals 14 residues. The CDR3 bases are TGCGCCAGCAGTGGTGGGGACAGGGACGAAAAACTGTTTTTT. Its translation: CASSGGDRDEKLFF.

V and J are TRBV7-2 and TRBJ1-2; 7 bases line up with TRBD1. V lost 5 bases to trimming and J lost 6 bases; unmatched junction nucleotides: 21. Looked up from germline, CDR1 is SGHTA and CDR2 is FQGNSA. This CDR3 comprises 18 residues. The CDR3 DNA sequence: TGTGCCAGCAGCCCCAACCAGGGGACAGCCTTTCTTGAGAATGGCTACACCTTC. Translating it yields CASSPNQGTAFLENGYTF.

The J gene is TRBJ1-1, the V gene TRBV19; no definite D call. The CDR3 loop spans 13 amino acids. The V gene's germline CDR1 is LNHDA and CDR2 SQIVND (reference sequence). Between the trimmed V and J ends, which lost 3 bases and 4 bases, there was a span of 9 bases. CDR3 region: CASSIGQITEAFF. The CDR3 DNA reads as TGTGCCAGTAGTATTGGGCAGATCACTGAAGCTTTCTTT.

This clone was seen once. V usage is TRBV7-2 and J usage is TRBJ1-3; D gene unclear. Germline loops: CDR1 SGHTA, CDR2 FQGNSA. The CDR3 totals 16 residues. The V gene lost 5 bases and the J gene lost 2 bases, with 16 bases spanning the gap. CDR3 DNA: TGTGCCAGCAGCCCTCAGCGGACGAATACTGGAAACACCATATATTTT. This encodes CASSPQRTNTGNTIYF.

This clone showed up just once. The chain has TRBV4-2 and TRBJ2-3; 7 bases agree with TRBD1. The CDR3 spans 18 residues. V lost 1 base to trimming and J lost 0 bases; unmatched junction nucleotides: 10. CDR1 is LGHNA, CDR2 YNFKEQ, per germline. CDR3 in amino acids: CASSQVSGGDRSTDTQYF. In DNA form, the CDR3 reads TGTGCCAGCAGCCAAGTGTCAGGGGGTGACCGAAGCACAGATACGCAGTATTTT.

The rearrangement joins TRBV19 to TRBJ1-2; D is unresolved. Trimming removed 5 bases from V and 4 bases from J, with 17 bases in between. The CDR3 runs to 15 residues. In germline, CDR1 is LNHDA, CDR2 SQIVND (reference sequence). This CDR3 is CASSPAIREAYGYTF. The DNA for the CDR3 is TGTGCCAGTAGTCCTGCCATTAGGGAGGCCTATGGCTACACCTTC.

The V call is TRBV30, the J call TRBJ2-3, with 11 bases lining up with TRBD2. Germline loops: CDR1 GTSNPN, CDR2 SVGIG (reference sequence). Germline trimming cut 5 bases from V and 0 bases from J; bases unmatched to any gene: 13. There are 18 residues in the CDR3. The CDR3 region is CAWQLGASGGPSTDTQYF. Here the CDR3 DNA reads TGTGCCTGGCAGCTCGGGGCTAGCGGGGGGCCGAGCACAGATACGCAGTATTTT. Full variable domain (rest looked up from reference TRBV30 and TRBJ2-3): SQTIHQWPATLVQPVGSPLSLECTVEGTSNPNLYWYRQAAGRGLQLLFYSVGIGQISSEVPQNLSASRPQDRQFILSSKKLLLSDSGFYLCAWQLGASGGPSTDTQYFGPGTRLTVL.